The T cell receptor (beta chain) described here comes from a study of blood T cell repertoires in COVID-19. The wider study: Samples representing acute and convalescent COVID-19 were sourced from the United States, Italy and Spain. T cells, B-cell-depleted T cells, or PBMCs supplied cDNA or gDNA.

Study processing details: Estimation of nucleated cell counts relied on the amplification of reference gene primers. The table came from immunoSEQ multiplex PCR; TCRdb's copy has only in-frame clones and leaves some out. V and J calls and clone size follow that table, whereas D and trimming were derived from the DNA. The sample has some 90,000 clones, approximately 86% seen once. The source of this sequence is a woman of 80 years or more with acute or convalescent COVID-19. Sequenced material: peripheral blood.

The CDR3 loop is CASRKPGGSPLHF. The CDR3 coding sequence is TGTGCCAGCAGAAAGCCGGGTGGTTCACCCCTCCACTTT. This rearrangement joins TRBV2 to TRBJ1-6; no clear D. V dropped 6 bases and J dropped 9 bases, with 12 bases sitting between them. CDR3 size: 13 residues. The germline V gene encodes CDR1 SNHLY and CDR2 FYNNEI.